This T cell receptor beta chain was recorded in a study of T cell repertoires in cytomegalovirus infection. The study, taken as a whole, reports: HLA-C-restricted CMV clonotypes gave the most frequent clonotype in two of eight donors.

Germline loops: CDR1 SGHVS, CDR2 FQNEAQ. This CDR3 region has 15 residues. A note on this clonotype: No antigen is known for it.

MiXCR, applied by TCRdb to the reads, yields one record per CDR3 protein. The sample lists around 740,000 distinct CDR3 sequences, roughly a third occurring once. Material for sequencing was PBMCs. The chain joins TRBV7-8 to TRBJ1-5, with TRBD1 matching 8 bases. The sequence came from a human donor in good health (CMV status not recorded). Some clones in this sample may be carry-over from other donors' samples. CDR3 protein: CVSSFEQGGDQPQHF. CDR3 DNA: TGTGTTAGCAGCTTTGAACAGGGGGGAGATCAGCCCCAGCATTTT. The variable domain in full, with the rest retrieved from reference TRBV7-8 and TRBJ1-5, is GAGVSQSPRYKVAKRGQDVALRCDPISGHVSLFWYQQALGQGPEFLTYFQNEAQLDKSGLPSDRFFAERPEGSVSTLKIQRTQQEDSAVYLCVSSFEQGGDQPQHFGDGTRLSIL.